This passage covers 24 T cell receptor beta chains from one sample sequenced in a study of blood T cells in healthy people across ages. The second PCR ran about 6 to 12 cycles with a sample-barcoded 5' primer and J-beta primers. TCRdb reanalysed the 5' RACE reads using MiXCR and keeps one entry per CDR3 protein. The table shows approximately 810,000 distinct CDR3 sequences, with around 36% occurring only once. The specimen sequenced was blood. Every receptor here comes from a man aged 18 to 29 in good health.

Notes on this clonotype: A clone one base away is much larger, so this may be a read error. The chain employs TRBV6-1 and TRBJ2-4, with 7 bases lining up with TRBD1. CDR1 is MNHNS, CDR2 SASEGT, per germline. The CDR3 has 17 residues. CDR3 sequence reads: CASSEWGTVLAKTIQYF. The CDR3 DNA reads TGTGCCAGCAGTGAATGGGGGACAGTTCTAGCCAAAACCATTCAGTACTTC.

The gene calls are TRBV7-3 and TRBJ2-1; 11 bases align to TRBD2. The J call is doubtful: the DNA matches TRBJ2-7 better. Per the germline V gene, CDR1 is SGHTA and CDR2 is FQGTGA. This CDR3 comprises 19 residues. The CDR3 reads CASSLGPSGGPSSYNEQYF. Written as DNA, the CDR3 is TGTGCCAGCAGCTTAGGCCCTAGCGGGGGGCCTAGCTCCTACAATGAGCAGTACTTC.

The genes are TRBV14 and TRBJ1-1, with D possibly TRBD1 on 6 matching bases. This CDR3 spans 14 amino acids. V was shortened by 4 bases and J by 5 bases, with 14 bases between the two germline ends. The germline V gene has CDR1 SGHDN and CDR2 FVKESK. CDR3 protein: CASSREGGRTEAFF. In DNA, the CDR3 is TGTGCCAGCAGCCGGGAGGGGGGTCGGACTGAAGCTTTCTTT. Filled out from reference TRBV14 and TRBJ1-1, the complete variable domain reads EAGVTQFPSHSVIEKGQTVTLRCDPISGHDNLYWYRRVMGKEIKFLLHFVKESKQDESGMPNNRFLAERTGGTYSTLKVQPAELEDSGVYFCASSREGGRTEAFFGQGTRLTVV.

This clonotype was counted once. This chain joins TRBV19 and TRBJ1-1; 7 nucleotides line up with TRBD1. Germline-derived CDR1 and CDR2 are LNHDA and SQIVND (reference sequence). The CDR3 length is 13 residues. V dropped 6 bases and J dropped 4; count of bases not matched to a gene: 5. DNA of the CDR3: TGTGCCAGTAGGCTACAGGGGACCACTGAAGCTTTCTTT. It encodes CASRLQGTTEAFF.

This clonotype was seen ten or more times. This chain uses TRBV12-3 or TRBV12-4 with TRBJ1-1; D remains ambiguous. This CDR3 spans 12 amino acids. The V end lost 3 bases, the J end lost 4 bases, and 6 bases lay between the germline ends. This CDR3 is CASSFAVTEAFF. In nucleotides, the CDR3 is TGTGCCAGCAGTTTTGCGGTCACTGAAGCTTTCTTT.

V gene TRBV13 combines with J gene TRBJ2-3, with D uncertain. Germline-derived CDR1 and CDR2 are PRHDT and FYEKMQ (reference sequence). The V end was cut by 5 bases, the J end by 2 bases, with 20 bases between. The CDR3 spans 17 residues. The CDR3 nucleotides read TGTGCCAGCAGCAACCCCACCGACCGGTCCCCCACAGATACGCAGTATTTT. Translated, it gives CASSNPTDRSPTDTQYF. The full variable domain, rest sourced from reference TRBV13 and TRBJ2-3, is AAGVIQSPRHLIKEKRETATLKCYPIPRHDTVYWYQQGPGQDPQFLISFYEKMQSDKGSIPDRFSAQQFSDYHSELNMSSLELGDSALYFCASSNPTDRSPTDTQYFGPGTRLTVL.

The genes are TRBV6-4 and TRBJ2-7; 9 nucleotides agree with TRBD2. The CDR3 is made up of 15 amino acids. Trimming took 5 bases from V and 7 from J; bases not matched to a gene: 12. Per the germline V gene, CDR1 is MRHNA and CDR2 is SNTAGT. The CDR3 DNA follows: TGTGCCAGCAGTCACTTAGCGGGGGAGGGCAATGAGCAGTACTTC. Encoded protein: CASSHLAGEGNEQYF.

This clonotype came up many times. The chain uses TRBV4-2 and TRBJ2-3, with 8 bases fitting TRBD2. V dropped 2 bases and J dropped 6; count of bases not matched to a gene: 10. This CDR3 region has 16 residues. Germline V gene data show CDR1 as LGHNA and CDR2 as YNFKEQ. CDR3 in amino acids: CASSQRKGRTSDTQYF. Written as DNA, the CDR3 is TGTGCCAGCAGCCAAAGAAAGGGACGGACTAGCGATACGCAGTATTTT.

A few counts support this clonotype. The rearrangement uses TRBV21-1 and TRBJ1-2; the table gives TRBD1 as D, unverified against the DNA. TRBV21-1 is a listed pseudogene. There are 16 residues in the CDR3. The chain's CDR3 is CASSKAGVDRLEGYTF. For the CDR3, the DNA is TGTGCCAGCAGCAAAGCAGGTGTCGACAGGCTGGAGGGCTACACCTTC.

This clonotype occurred a few times. This sequence joins TRBV11-2 and TRBJ1-1; D is perhaps TRBD1 (5 bases). V gave up 3 bases and J gave up 1 base, with 12 bases separating them. The CDR3 sequence is 15 residues long. Germline assignment: CDR1 SGHAT and CDR2 FQNNGV. The CDR3 DNA is TGTGCCAGCAGCTTCCGAGGGACGCAGAACACTGAAGCTTTCTTT. Translated: CASSFRGTQNTEAFF.

Regarding this clonotype: A read error may account for a junction end that differs from germline. The rearrangement uses TRBV12-3 or TRBV12-4 and TRBJ2-3; possible D gene TRBD2, 7 bases. The CDR3 loop spans 14 amino acids. CDR3: CASSTRGGADMQYF. The CDR3 coding sequence is TGTGCCAGCTCCACTAGGGGGGGGGCAGATATGCAGTATTTT.

The rearrangement links TRBV5-1 to TRBJ2-1, with 7 nucleotides matching TRBD2. There are 15 residues in the CDR3. V dropped 0 bases and J dropped 6; count of bases not matched to a gene: 6. The germline gives CDR1 SGHRS, CDR2 YFSETQ. CDR3 coding DNA: TGCGCCAGCAGCTTGGGACAGCGGGACTCCAATGAGCAGTTCTTC. Amino acid sequence: CASSLGQRDSNEQFF.

The gene calls are TRBV10-3 and TRBJ2-3, with a possible D match to TRBD2 (6 bases). In germline, CDR1 is ENHRY, CDR2 SYGVKD. The CDR3 sequence is 15 residues long. V dropped 4 bases and J dropped 1 base, with 12 bases sitting between them. The CDR3 spells CAISVTSKGTDTQYF. CDR3 nucleotides: TGTGCCATCAGTGTGACTAGTAAGGGCACAGATACGCAGTATTTT.

The rearrangement uses TRBV5-1 and TRBJ1-2, with a tentative D call TRBD1 (5 bases). Deletions cut 4 bases from V and 7 bases from J, with 17 bases between. The CDR3 has 14 residues. Looked up from germline, CDR1 is SGHRS and CDR2 is YFSETQ. This CDR3 reads CASSPSGTARGYTF. The CDR3 DNA sequence: TGCGCCAGCAGCCCCTCCGGGACGGCCCGTGGCTACACCTTC.

The CDR3, as DNA: TGTGCCAGCAGCTTAGTCTCCAGGGTCCGCTCTCGCTCCTACAATGAGCAGTTCTTC. This translates into CASSLVSRVRSRSYNEQFF. J is TRBJ2-1 and V is TRBV7-9; possible D gene TRBD1, 5 bases. From germline, CDR1 is SEHNR and CDR2 FQNEAQ (reference sequence). This CDR3 has 19 amino acids. V lost 1 base and J lost 0, with 19 bases in between. The complete variable domain, with remaining parts taken from reference TRBV7-9 and TRBJ2-1, reads DTGVSQNPRHKITKRGQNVTFRCDPISEHNRLYWYRQTLGQGPEFLTYFQNEAQLEKSRLLSDRFSAERPKGSFSTLEIQRTEQGDSAMYLCASSLVSRVRSRSYNEQFFGPGTRLTVL.

The chain has TRBV24-1 and TRBJ2-3; 7 nucleotides agree with TRBD2. Germline V gene sequence: CDR1 KGHDR, CDR2 SFDVKD. The CDR3 contains 14 residues. J gave up 2 bases and V 5 bases, and 3 bases lay outside the gene matches. The CDR3 reads CATSGGTITDTQYF. The CDR3 DNA reads as TGTGCCACCAGTGGGGGGACTATCACAGATACGCAGTATTTT.

V usage is TRBV20-1 and J usage is TRBJ1-1; TRBD1 matches 11 bases. The germline V gene encodes CDR1 DFQATT and CDR2 SNEGSKA (reference sequence). V was clipped by 3 bases and J by 4 bases; unmatched bases: 4. This CDR3 region has 14 residues. CDR3 nucleotide sequence: TGCAGTGCTAGGCGGACAGGGGGCCTCACTGAAGCTTTCTTT. As protein: CSARRTGGLTEAFF.

The chain is built from TRBV28 and TRBJ2-1, with TRBD2 as a possible D gene (5 bases). The germline V gene encodes CDR1 MDHEN and CDR2 SYDVKM. The CDR3 consists of 16 residues. Trimming stripped 1 base from V and 7 bases from J, with 17 bases between. This CDR3 reads CASSLSWTPSGNEQFF. CDR3 DNA sequence: TGTGCCAGCAGTTTATCATGGACTCCGTCGGGGAATGAGCAGTTCTTC. The variable domain in full, completed from reference TRBV28 and TRBJ2-1, reads DVKVTQSSRYLVKRTGEKVFLECVQDMDHENMFWYRQDPGLGLRLIYFSYDVKMKEKGDIPEGYSVSREKKERFSLILESASTNQTSMYLCASSLSWTPSGNEQFFGPGTRLTVL.

The genes are TRBV20-1 and TRBJ1-2, with D unresolved. The CDR3 runs 13 residues. The V end lost 3 bases, the J end lost 5 bases, and 13 bases lay between the germline ends. The germline V gene encodes CDR1 DFQATT and CDR2 SNEGSKA (reference sequence). CDR3: CSASSDSGYGYTF. For the CDR3, the DNA is TGCAGTGCTAGTAGTGATTCCGGGTATGGCTACACCTTC.

The J gene is TRBJ1-4, the V gene TRBV20-1, with a tentative D call TRBD1 (5 bases). CDR1 and CDR2 from the germline V gene are DFQATT and SNEGSKA (reference sequence). V was shortened by 1 base and J by 5 bases, with 11 bases between the two germline ends. This CDR3 has 14 amino acids. CDR3 DNA: TGCAGTGCTAGAGGGGGAGACAGAAATGAAAAACTGTTTTTT. Its translation is CSARGGDRNEKLFF.

J is TRBJ2-5 and V is TRBV7-9, with a weak D call TRBD2 (5 bases). CDR1 and CDR2 from the germline V gene are SEHNR and FQNEAQ (reference sequence). V was cut by 3 bases and J by 4 bases, with 18 bases left in between. The CDR3 totals 16 residues. This CDR3 reads CASSFSYGGEGETQYF. CDR3 nucleotide sequence: TGTGCCAGCAGCTTTAGCTACGGAGGCGAGGGAGAGACCCAGTACTTC.

The genes are TRBV7-9 and TRBJ2-5, with D perhaps TRBD1 (5 bases). The end of the DNA is better explained by TRBJ2-7, so the J call may be wrong. Germline assignment: CDR1 SEHNR and CDR2 FQNEAQ (reference sequence). The CDR3 spans 15 residues. The CDR3 reads CASSLDWQGPNEQYF. Written as DNA, the CDR3 is TGTGCCAGCAGCTTGGATTGGCAGGGTCCCAACGAGCAGTACTTC.

This clonotype occurred a few times. V gene TRBV12-3 or TRBV12-4 combines with J gene TRBJ1-5; 10 positions match TRBD1. Trimming at V came to 4 bases and at J to 0 bases, leaving 3 bases not matched to a gene. The CDR3 is 16 residues long. The CDR3 bases are TGTGCCAGCAGTTGGGGGGACAGGGGTAGCAATCAGCCCCAGCATTTT. Amino acid sequence: CASSWGDRGSNQPQHF.

This clonotype has only a few counts. The chain is built from TRBV12-3 or TRBV12-4 and TRBJ1-2; D is possibly TRBD1 (5 bases). This CDR3 has 14 amino acids. The V end lost 0 bases, the J end lost 4 bases, and 9 bases lay between the germline ends. The CDR3 protein is CASSLAQGAYGYTF. The CDR3 DNA follows: TGTGCCAGCAGTTTAGCTCAGGGCGCCTATGGCTACACCTTC.